A selection of T cell receptor beta chains follows, all from one sample in a study of blood T cell repertoires in COVID-19. The repertoire was sequenced with immunoSEQ multiplex PCR; TCRdb's copy has only in-frame clones and lacks some. In the table there are tens of thousands of clones, around 90% of which are singletons. The sample was peripheral blood. The receptors derive from a man in his sixties or seventies with active COVID-19. The CDR3 runs from the conserved cysteine through the conserved F or W. The order of the fields is CDR3 DNA, CDR3 protein, D gene, V gene, clone size, J gene. A D gene is named only where the DNA matches it firmly. Clone size appears in some rows only: once, few, many, or a class for an expanded clone.

TGTGCCAGCACCTACAAAACAGGGGCGAGATCAAACACTGAAGCTTTCTTT	CASTYKTGARSNTEAFF	NA	TRBV21-1	once	TRBJ1-1
TGTGCCAGCAGCCACCCCAGACAGGGGACTGAAGCTTTCTTT	CASSHPRQGTEAFF	TRBD1	TRBV3-1/TRBV3-2	NA	TRBJ1-1
TGTGCCAGCAGTTACGGACAGGGAATCAAAATCACCTACGAGCAGTACTTC	CASSYGQGIKITYEQYF	TRBD1	TRBV6-2/TRBV6-3	NA	TRBJ2-7
TGTGCCAGCAGCTTTAATGTCTTGGGCGCTAATGAAAAACTGTTTTTT	CASSFNVLGANEKLFF	NA	TRBV7-2	NA	TRBJ1-4
TGTGCCAGCAGTGTACGGGGGGGTTTGGAGGAAGAGACCCAGTACTTC	CASSVRGGLEEETQYF	TRBD2	TRBV2	NA	TRBJ2-5
TGTGCCACCCAGGGACAGGGACCCCACGAGCAGTACTTC	CATQGQGPHEQYF	TRBD1	TRBV2	NA	TRBJ2-7
TGTGCCAGCAGCCCAGGGGGCGAGGAGCAGTTCTTC	CASSPGGEEQFF	TRBD1	TRBV5-6	NA	TRBJ2-1
TGTGCCAGCAGTATTCAGACAGATACGCAGTATTTT	CASSIQTDTQYF	NA	TRBV7-9	NA	TRBJ2-3
TGTGCCAGCAGCTTAATGGGCCTCACAGATACGCAGTATTTT	CASSLMGLTDTQYF	NA	TRBV7-2	NA	TRBJ2-3
TGCGCCAGCAGCCAAGCCCTAGCGGCTAACACCGGGGAGCTGTTTTTT	CASSQALAANTGELFF	TRBD2	TRBV4-3	NA	TRBJ2-2
TGTGCCAGCAGCTTGTCCGCGGGGGGGCGAGAGACCCAGTACTTC	CASSLSAGGRETQYF	TRBD2	TRBV5-4	NA	TRBJ2-5
TGTGCCAGCAGTTCGGGACAGGCCTCCTACGAGCAGTACTTC	CASSSGQASYEQYF	TRBD1	TRBV6-5	NA	TRBJ2-7